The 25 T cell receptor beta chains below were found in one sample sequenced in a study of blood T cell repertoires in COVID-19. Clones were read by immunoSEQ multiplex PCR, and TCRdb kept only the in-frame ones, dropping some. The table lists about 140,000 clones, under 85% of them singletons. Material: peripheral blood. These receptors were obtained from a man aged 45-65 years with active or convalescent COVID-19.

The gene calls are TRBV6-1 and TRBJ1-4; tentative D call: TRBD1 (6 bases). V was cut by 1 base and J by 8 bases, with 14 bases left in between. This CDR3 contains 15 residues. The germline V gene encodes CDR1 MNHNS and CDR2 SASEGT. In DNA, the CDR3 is TGTGCCAGCAGTGAAGAGGGCAGGGGTTGGGAAAAACTGTTTTTT. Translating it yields CASSEEGRGWEKLFF.

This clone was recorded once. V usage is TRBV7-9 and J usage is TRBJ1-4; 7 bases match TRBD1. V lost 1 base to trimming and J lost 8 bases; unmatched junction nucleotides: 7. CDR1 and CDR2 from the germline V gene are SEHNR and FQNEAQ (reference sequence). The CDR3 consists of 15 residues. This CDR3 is CASSLGGMTGEKLFF. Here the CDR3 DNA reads TGTGCCAGCAGCTTAGGGGGAATGACAGGGGAAAAACTGTTTTTT.

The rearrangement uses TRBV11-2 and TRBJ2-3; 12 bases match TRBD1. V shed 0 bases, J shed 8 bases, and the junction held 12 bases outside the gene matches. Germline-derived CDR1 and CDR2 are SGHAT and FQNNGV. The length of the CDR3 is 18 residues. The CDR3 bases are TGTGCCAGCAGCTTAGATGGAATAGGGGACAGGGGGCAAGGTACGCAGTATTTT. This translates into CASSLDGIGDRGQGTQYF.

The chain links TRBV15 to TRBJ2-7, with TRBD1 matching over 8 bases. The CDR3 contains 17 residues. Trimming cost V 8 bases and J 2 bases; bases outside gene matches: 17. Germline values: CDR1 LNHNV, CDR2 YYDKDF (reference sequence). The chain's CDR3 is CATAPLDRVGIPYEQYF. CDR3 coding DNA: TGTGCCACCGCTCCTCTGGACAGGGTTGGTATTCCCTACGAGCAGTACTTC.

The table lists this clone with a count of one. CDR3: CASSPRDRNYNEQFF. In DNA form, the CDR3 reads TGTGCCAGCAGCCCGCGCGACAGAAACTACAATGAGCAGTTCTTC. The chain recombines TRBV9 with TRBJ2-1, with D possibly being TRBD1 (5 bases). Germline V CDR1 and CDR2: SGDLS, YYNGEE. The CDR3 is 15 residues long. V was cut by 4 bases and J by 3 bases, with 14 bases left in between. Based on the CDR3 plus reference TRBV9 and TRBJ2-1, the full variable domain is DSGVTQTPKHLITATGQRVTLRCSPRSGDLSVYWYQQSLDQGLQFLIQYYNGEERAKGNILERFSAQQFPDLHSELNLSSLELGDSALYFCASSPRDRNYNEQFFGPGTRLTVL.

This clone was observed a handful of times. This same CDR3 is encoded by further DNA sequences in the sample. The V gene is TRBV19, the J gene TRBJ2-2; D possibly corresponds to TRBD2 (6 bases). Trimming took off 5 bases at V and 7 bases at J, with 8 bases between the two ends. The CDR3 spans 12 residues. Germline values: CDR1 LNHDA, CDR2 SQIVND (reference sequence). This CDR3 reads CASSWGVGELFF. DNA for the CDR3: TGTGCCAGTAGTTGGGGGGTCGGGGAGCTGTTTTTT.

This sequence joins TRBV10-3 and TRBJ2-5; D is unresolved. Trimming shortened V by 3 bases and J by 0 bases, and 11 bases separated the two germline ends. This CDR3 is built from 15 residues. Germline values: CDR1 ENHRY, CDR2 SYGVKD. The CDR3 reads CAISDSRVYQETQYF. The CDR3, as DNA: TGTGCCATCAGTGATTCTCGGGTTTACCAAGAGACCCAGTACTTC.

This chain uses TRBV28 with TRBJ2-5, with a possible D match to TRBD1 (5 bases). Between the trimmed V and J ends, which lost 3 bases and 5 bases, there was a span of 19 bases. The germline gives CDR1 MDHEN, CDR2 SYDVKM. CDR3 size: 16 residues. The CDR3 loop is CASSFGAGSKGETQYF. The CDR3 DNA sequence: TGTGCCAGCAGTTTTGGGGCAGGCTCAAAGGGGGAGACCCAGTACTTC.

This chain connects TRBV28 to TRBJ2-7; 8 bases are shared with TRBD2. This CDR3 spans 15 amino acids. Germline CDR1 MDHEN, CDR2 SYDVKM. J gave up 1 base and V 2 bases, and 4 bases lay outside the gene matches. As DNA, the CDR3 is TGTGCCAGCAGTTTAAGCGGGAGCACGTCCTACGAGCAGTACTTC. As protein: CASSLSGSTSYEQYF.

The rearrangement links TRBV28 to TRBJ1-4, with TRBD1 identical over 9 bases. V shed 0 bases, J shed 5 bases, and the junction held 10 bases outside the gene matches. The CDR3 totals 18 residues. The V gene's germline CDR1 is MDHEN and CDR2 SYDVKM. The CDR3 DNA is TGTGCCAGCAGTTTATGGAGAGGAGGACAGGGGAGGAATGAAAAACTGTTTTTT. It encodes CASSLWRGGQGRNEKLFF.

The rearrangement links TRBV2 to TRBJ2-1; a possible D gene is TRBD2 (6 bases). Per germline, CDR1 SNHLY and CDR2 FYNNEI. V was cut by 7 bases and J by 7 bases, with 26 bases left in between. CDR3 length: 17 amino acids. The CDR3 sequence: CASTPSGGAPGGNEQFF. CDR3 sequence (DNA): TGTGCCAGCACCCCCTCGGGTGGGGCTCCTGGGGGGAATGAGCAGTTCTTC.

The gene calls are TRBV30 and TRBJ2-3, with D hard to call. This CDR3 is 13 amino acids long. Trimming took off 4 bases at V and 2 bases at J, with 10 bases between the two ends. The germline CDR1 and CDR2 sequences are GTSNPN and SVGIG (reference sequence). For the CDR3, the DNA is TGTGCCTGGAATCAGCGAGTCACAGATACGCAGTATTTT. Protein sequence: CAWNQRVTDTQYF. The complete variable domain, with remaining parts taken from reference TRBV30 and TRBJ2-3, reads SQTIHQWPATLVQPVGSPLSLECTVEGTSNPNLYWYRQAAGRGLQLLFYSVGIGQISSEVPQNLSASRPQDRQFILSSKKLLLSDSGFYLCAWNQRVTDTQYFGPGTRLTVL.

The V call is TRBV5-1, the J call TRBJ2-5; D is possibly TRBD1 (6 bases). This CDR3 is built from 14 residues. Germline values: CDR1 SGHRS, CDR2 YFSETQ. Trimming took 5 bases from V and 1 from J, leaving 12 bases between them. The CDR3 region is CASRSQGIQETQYF. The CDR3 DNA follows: TGCGCCAGCAGATCCCAGGGGATCCAAGAGACCCAGTACTTC.

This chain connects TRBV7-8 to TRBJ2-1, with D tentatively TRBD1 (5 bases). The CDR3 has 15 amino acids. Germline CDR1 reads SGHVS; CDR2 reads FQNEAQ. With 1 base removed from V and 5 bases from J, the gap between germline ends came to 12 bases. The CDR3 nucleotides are TGTGCCAGCAGCTTAGTACGGACAAAAAACAATGAGCAGTTCTTC. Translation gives CASSLVRTKNNEQFF.

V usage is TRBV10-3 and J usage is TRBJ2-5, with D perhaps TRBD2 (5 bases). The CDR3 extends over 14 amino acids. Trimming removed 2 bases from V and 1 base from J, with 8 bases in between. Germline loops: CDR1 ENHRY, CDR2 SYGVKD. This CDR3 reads CAISEQEVQETQYF. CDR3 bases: TGTGCCATCAGTGAGCAGGAGGTCCAAGAGACCCAGTACTTC.

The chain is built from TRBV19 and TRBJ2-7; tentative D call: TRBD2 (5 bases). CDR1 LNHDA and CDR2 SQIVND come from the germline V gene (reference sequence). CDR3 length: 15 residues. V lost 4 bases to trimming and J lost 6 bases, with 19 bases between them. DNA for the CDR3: TGTGCCAGTAGTACCCCTATGGGTCCCGGGGTCGAGCAGTACTTC. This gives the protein CASSTPMGPGVEQYF.

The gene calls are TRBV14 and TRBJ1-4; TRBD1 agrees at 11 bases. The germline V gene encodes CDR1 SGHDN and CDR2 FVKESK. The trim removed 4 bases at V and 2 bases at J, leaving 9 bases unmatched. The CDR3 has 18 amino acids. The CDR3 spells CASSRTRDRGSTNEKLFF. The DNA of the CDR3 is TGTGCCAGCAGCCGAACCAGGGACAGGGGGAGCACTAATGAAAAACTGTTTTTT.

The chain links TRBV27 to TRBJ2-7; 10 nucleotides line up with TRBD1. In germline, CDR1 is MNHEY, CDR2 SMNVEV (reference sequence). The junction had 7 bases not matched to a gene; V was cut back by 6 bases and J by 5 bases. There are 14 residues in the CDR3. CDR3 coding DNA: TGTGCCAGCAGCCTGACAGGGGGCGCGGACGAGCAGTACTTC. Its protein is CASSLTGGADEQYF.

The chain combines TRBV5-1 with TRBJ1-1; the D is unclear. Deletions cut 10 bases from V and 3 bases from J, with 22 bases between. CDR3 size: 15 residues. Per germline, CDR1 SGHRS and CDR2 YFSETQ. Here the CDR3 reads CAVRNAEGRDTEAFF. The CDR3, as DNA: TGCGCCGTCCGGAATGCGGAGGGAAGGGACACTGAAGCTTTCTTT.

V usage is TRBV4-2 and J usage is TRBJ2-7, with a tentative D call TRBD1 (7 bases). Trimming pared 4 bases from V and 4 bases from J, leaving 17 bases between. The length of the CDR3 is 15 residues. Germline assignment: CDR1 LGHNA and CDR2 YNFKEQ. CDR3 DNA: TGTGCCAGCAGCCCGCTAAGGGCAGGGGGGTACGAGCAGTACTTC. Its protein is CASSPLRAGGYEQYF.

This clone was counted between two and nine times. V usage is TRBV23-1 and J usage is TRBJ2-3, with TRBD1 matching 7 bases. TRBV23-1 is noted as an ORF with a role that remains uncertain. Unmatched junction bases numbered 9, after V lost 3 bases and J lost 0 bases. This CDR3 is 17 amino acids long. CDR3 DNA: TGCGCCAGCAGTCACAGGACAGGAGCAACTAGCACAGATACGCAGTATTTT. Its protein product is CASSHRTGATSTDTQYF.

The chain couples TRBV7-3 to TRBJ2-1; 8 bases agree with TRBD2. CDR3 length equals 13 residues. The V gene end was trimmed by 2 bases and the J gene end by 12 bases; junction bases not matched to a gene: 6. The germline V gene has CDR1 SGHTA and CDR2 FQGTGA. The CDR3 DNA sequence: TGTGCCAGCAGCTTAGATCCCAGCGGGGGGCAGTTCTTC. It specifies CASSLDPSGGQFF.

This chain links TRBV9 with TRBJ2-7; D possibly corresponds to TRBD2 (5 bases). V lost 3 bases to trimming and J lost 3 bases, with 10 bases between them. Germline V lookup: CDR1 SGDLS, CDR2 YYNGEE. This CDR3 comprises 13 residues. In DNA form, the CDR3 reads TGTGCCAGCAGCGGCGGGCAGAACTACGAGCAGTACTTC. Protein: CASSGGQNYEQYF.

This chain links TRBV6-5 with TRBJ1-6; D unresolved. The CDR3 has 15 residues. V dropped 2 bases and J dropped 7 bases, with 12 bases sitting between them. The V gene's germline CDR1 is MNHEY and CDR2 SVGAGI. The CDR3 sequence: CASSYKRPENSPLHF. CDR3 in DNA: TGTGCCAGCAGTTACAAGAGACCGGAGAATTCACCCCTCCACTTT.

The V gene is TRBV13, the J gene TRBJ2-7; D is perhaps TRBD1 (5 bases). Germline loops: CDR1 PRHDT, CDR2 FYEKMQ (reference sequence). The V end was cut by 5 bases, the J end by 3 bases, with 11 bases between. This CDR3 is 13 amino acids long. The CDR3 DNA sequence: TGTGCCAGCAGCCCACGACAGTACTACGAGCAGTACTTC. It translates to CASSPRQYYEQYF.